Listed here is a single TCR beta chain. Its antigen is still unknown. The CDR3 extends over 19 amino acids. Germline CDR1 MNHEY, CDR2 SMNVEV (reference sequence). This entry belongs to a study of cytomegalovirus exposure and HLA in healthy donors. This PCR relied on a set of 60 Vbeta primers and 13 Jbeta primers. In the original workflow: An analysis performed later counted 70 million to 90 million unique TCR beta chains (roughly 11 million of them shared). Using immunoSEQ multiplex PCR, the repertoire was profiled, and TCRdb retains in-frame clones only, with some absent. The V and J calls and the clone size are those of that table, but D and trimming were determined from the DNA. The sample has about 200,000 clones; around 85% are singletons. Study observations and caveats: For presence/absence analyses, sequencing depth was assumed to be roughly uniform across donors.

Sample: PBMCs. This chain connects TRBV27 to TRBJ2-5, with 9 bases that match TRBD2. Gene TRBJ2-7 matches the end of the DNA better, so the J call may be wrong. The TCR was taken from a woman aged 45-65 years in good health and CMV-seronegative. The CDR3 reads CASSPHGVKAGGRPYEQYF. The CDR3 bases are TGTGCCAGCAGCCCCCACGGAGTTAAAGCGGGAGGCCGCCCCTACGAGCAGTACTTC.